The entry below gives a single T cell receptor beta chain sequence along with its context. This clone was recorded only once. This clone's antigen is unknown. Qualities for individual bases were not recorded, and no much larger clone is one base off. One collaborating source in Seattle enrolled patients while the patients were actively infected and followed the patients over time throughout the course of disease. The collaborating institutions used their own protocols to collect whole blood in K2EDTA tubes. For TCRbeta analysis, collaborator samples were shipped as frozen whole blood, as isolated PBMCs, or as DNA extracted from either sample type. CDR1 and CDR2 are drawn from the germline V gene: SGDLS, YYNGEE. The CDR3 measures 17 amino acids from cysteine to phenylalanine. The sequence is cut down to CDR3 DNA, 51 bases in frame from base 1. Relative to germline, V is 4 bases shorter and J is 8 bases shorter, with 25 bases between their ends.

TCRbeta CDR3 regions were amplified from genomic DNA by means of the immunoSEQ Assay, a bias-controlled multiplex PCR. Per the original workflow: Nucleated cell counts per sample were estimated from amplification of reference gene primers within the assay. To quantify the absolute abundance of each unique TCRbeta CDR3 rearrangement, sequence reads were collapsed and filtered. For each sample, productive Simpson clonality was calculated as the square root of Simpson's diversity index over productive rearrangements. TCRdb took this table from immuneACCESS and kept in-frame rearrangements with V and J called. Such tables lack part of the clones; where checked against another copy, unresolved V genes explain under half of the gap, and the rest is unexplained. V, J and clone size derive from that table, while D and trimming were established from the DNA sequence. The sample table holds fewer than 450,000 clones, of which about 91% were seen once. The ten top clones hold around 13% of the sample.

These data belong to a study of blood T cell repertoires in COVID-19 (dated by TCRdb to the early 2020s). A note on the overall study: Collaborator samples came from the United States, Italy and Spain and covered acute and convalescent phases of COVID-19. Sample metadata almost always included a de-identified subject ID, COVID-19 status, age in years and sex. A freely available public database, intended as a resource for researchers studying the immune response to SARS-CoV-2, is where the repertoires were released. The prospective study material was composed of cDNA or gDNA derived from T cells, B-cell-depleted T cells, or PBMCs. Subjects who had been exposed to COVID-19, were actively infected with it, or had recovered from it provided the deeply sampled blood TCRbeta repertoires that made up the dataset. Where available, HLA class I and class II types were taken from metadata supplied by the sample provider and were not determined by assay-based typing. Samples came from the ongoing ImmuneRACE study (first 160 participants) plus 1,254 subjects from 6 global collaborators. General study outcomes and caveats: Clinical and demographic metadata were provided uncurated, with the amount varying by source and participant.

This sequence uses TRBV9 and TRBJ2-1; matching of 7 bases hints at TRBD2 as the D gene. Sequencing input: peripheral blood. The clonotype originates from a woman in her forties or fifties with COVID-19, enrolled during active disease. The CDR3 corresponds to CASSSRSGGGAMDEQFF. The DNA sequence is TGTGCCAGCAGCTCCCGAAGTGGTGGGGGGGCCATGGATGAGCAGTTCTTC.